The present T cell receptor beta chain was sequenced within a study of graft-versus-host responses after intestinal transplantation. Study in general: Multivisceral, liver-intestinal, or isolated intestinal transplants were given to recipients. The study gave all recipients anti-thymocyte globulin induction, then tacrolimus and steroids for 2 to 3 years.

General observations from the study: GvH clones were identified in recipient marrow, with some first appearing in ileum or blood.

The germline V and J ends were trimmed by 11 bases and 1 base, with 13 bases remaining between them. This CDR3 comprises 13 residues. Germline-derived CDR1 and CDR2 are LNHDA and SQIVND (reference sequence). Clones were sequenced by immunoSEQ multiplex PCR, and TCRdb holds only the in-frame ones, with some missing. This sample has about 86,000 clones, with less than 90% found just once. This clone has only a few counts. Its antigen is not known. The receptor comes from a human donor who was the organ donor for an intestinal transplant. The chain has TRBV19 and TRBJ2-3, with a possible D match to TRBD1 (5 bases). The input for sequencing was unstimulated CD4+ T cells sorted from spleen or lymph node cells, taken before transplant. This CDR3 is CAGDRTRTDTQYF. The CDR3 DNA reads TGTGCCGGAGACCGGACACGCACAGATACGCAGTATTTT.